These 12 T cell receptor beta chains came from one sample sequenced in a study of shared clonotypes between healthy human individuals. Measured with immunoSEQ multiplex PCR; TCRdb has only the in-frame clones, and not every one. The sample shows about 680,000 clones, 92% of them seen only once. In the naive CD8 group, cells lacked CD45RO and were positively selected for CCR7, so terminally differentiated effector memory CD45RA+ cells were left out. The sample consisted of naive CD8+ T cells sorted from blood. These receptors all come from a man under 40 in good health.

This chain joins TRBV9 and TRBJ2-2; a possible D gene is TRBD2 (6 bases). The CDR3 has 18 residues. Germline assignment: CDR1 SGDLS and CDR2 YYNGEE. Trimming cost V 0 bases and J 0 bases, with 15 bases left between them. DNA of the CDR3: TGTGCCAGCAGCGTAGAAATAGCGGTGACAACGAACACCGGGGAGCTGTTTTTT. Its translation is CASSVEIAVTTNTGELFF. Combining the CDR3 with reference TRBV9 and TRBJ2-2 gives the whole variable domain DSGVTQTPKHLITATGQRVTLRCSPRSGDLSVYWYQQSLDQGLQFLIQYYNGEERAKGNILERFSAQQFPDLHSELNLSSLELGDSALYFCASSVEIAVTTNTGELFFGEGSRLTVL.

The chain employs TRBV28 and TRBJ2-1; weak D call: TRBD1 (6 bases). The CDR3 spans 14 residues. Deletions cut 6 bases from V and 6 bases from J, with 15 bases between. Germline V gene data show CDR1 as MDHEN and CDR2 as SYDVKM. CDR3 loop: CASSAQGYFNEQFF. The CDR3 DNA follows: TGTGCCAGCAGCGCCCAGGGGTATTTCAATGAGCAGTTCTTC.

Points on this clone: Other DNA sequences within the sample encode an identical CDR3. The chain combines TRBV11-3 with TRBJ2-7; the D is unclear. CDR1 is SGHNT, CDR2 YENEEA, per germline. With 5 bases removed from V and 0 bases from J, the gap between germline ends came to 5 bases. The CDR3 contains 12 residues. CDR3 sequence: CASSLDSYEQYF. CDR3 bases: TGTGCCAGCAGCCTCGACTCCTACGAGCAGTACTTC.

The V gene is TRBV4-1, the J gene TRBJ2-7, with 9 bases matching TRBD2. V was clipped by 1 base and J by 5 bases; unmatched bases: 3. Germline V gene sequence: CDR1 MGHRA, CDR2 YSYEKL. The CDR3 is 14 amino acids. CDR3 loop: CASSQGLAADEQYF. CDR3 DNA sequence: TGCGCCAGCAGCCAAGGACTAGCGGCAGACGAGCAGTACTTC.

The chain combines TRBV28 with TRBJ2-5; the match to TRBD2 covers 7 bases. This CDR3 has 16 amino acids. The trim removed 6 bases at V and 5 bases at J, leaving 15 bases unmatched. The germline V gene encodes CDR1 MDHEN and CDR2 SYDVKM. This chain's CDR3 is CASRPPNWEGGETQYF. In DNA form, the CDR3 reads TGTGCCAGCAGACCCCCTAACTGGGAGGGAGGGGAGACCCAGTACTTC.

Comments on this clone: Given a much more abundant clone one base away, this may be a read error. The CDR3 sequence is CASSGNQQFF. The CDR3 bases are TGTGCCAGCAGCGGGAATCAGCAGTTCTTC. The rearrangement uses TRBV9 and TRBJ2-1; D not certain. V was trimmed by 3 bases and J by 11 bases, leaving 6 bases between them. This CDR3 spans 10 amino acids. Per germline, CDR1 SGDLS and CDR2 YYNGEE.

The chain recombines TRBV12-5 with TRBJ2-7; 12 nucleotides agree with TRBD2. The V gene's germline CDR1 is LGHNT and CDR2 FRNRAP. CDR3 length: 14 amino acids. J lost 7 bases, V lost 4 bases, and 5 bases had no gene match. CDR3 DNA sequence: TGTGCTAGTGGTTCTAGCGGGAGGGCCTTTGAGCAGTACTTC. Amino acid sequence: CASGSSGRAFEQYF.

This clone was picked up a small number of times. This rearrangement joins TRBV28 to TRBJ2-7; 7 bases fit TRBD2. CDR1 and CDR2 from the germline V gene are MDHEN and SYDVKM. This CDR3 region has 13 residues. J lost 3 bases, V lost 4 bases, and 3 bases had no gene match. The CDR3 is CASSSGTNYEQYF. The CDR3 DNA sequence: TGTGCCAGCAGTTCCGGGACTAACTACGAGCAGTACTTC.

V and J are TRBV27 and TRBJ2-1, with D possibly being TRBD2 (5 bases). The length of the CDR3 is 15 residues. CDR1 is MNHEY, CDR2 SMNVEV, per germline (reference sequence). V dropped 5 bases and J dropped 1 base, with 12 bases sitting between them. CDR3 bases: TGTGCCAGCAGTCGAGGCGGGCGGTCCTACAATGAGCAGTTCTTC. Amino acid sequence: CASSRGGRSYNEQFF.

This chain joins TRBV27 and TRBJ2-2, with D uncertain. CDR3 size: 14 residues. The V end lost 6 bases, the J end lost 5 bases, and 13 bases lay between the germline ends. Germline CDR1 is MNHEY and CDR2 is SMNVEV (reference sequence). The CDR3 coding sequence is TGTGCCAGCAGCCGATGGCCGAGGACCGGGGAGCTGTTTTTT. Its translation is CASSRWPRTGELFF.

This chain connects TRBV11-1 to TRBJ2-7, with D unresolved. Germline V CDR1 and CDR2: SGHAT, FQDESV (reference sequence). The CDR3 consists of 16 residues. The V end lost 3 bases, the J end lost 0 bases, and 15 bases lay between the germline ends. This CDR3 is CASSFSDGSSSYEQYF. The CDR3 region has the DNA TGTGCCAGCAGCTTTTCCGACGGGTCAAGCTCCTACGAGCAGTACTTC.

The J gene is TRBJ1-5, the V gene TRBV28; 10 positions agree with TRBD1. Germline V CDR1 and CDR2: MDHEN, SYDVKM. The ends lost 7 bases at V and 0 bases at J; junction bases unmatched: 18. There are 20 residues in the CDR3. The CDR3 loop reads CASNRDRGNPRGDSNQPQHF. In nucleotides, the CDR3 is TGTGCCAGCAACCGGGACAGGGGAAACCCAAGGGGGGATAGCAATCAGCCCCAGCATTTT.